The sample holds one count of the clone carrying this TCR beta chain. Its antigen is unidentified. Some clones are missing from TCRdb's copy, which holds only in-frame ones; the method was immunoSEQ multiplex PCR. The table includes hundreds of thousands of clones, over 65% detected once. The sample belongs to a study of cytomegalovirus exposure and HLA in healthy donors. The CDR3 is 15 residues long. Germline loops: CDR1 SNHLY, CDR2 FYNNEI. V lost 4 bases and J lost 5; bases outside the gene matches: 5. Findings and caveats of the study: Cytomegalovirus association was assigned to around 150 TCR beta chains.

Sample: PBMCs. The receptor comes from a woman younger than 30 in good health and CMV-seronegative. The V gene is TRBV2, the J gene TRBJ1-4; 9 bases line up with TRBD1. CDR3 in DNA: TGTGCCAGCAGTGGAACAGGGGGCCCCAATGAAAAACTGTTTTTT. It translates to CASSGTGGPNEKLFF.